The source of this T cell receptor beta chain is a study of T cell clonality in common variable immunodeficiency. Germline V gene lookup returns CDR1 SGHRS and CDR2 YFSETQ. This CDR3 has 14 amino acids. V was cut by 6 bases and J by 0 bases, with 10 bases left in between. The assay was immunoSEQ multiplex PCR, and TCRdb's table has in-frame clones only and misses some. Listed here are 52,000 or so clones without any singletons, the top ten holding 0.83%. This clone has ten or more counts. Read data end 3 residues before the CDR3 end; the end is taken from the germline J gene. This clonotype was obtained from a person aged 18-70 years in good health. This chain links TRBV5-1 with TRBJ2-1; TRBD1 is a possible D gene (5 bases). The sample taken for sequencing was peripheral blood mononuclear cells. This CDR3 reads CASTRQGSYNEQFF. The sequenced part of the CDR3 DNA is TGCGCCAGCACCCGGCAGGGCTCCTACAATGAG.